Ten or more counts support the clone carrying this T cell receptor beta chain. The entry originates in a study of patients and donors after allogeneic stem cell transplantation. The CDR3 has 14 residues. CDR1 and CDR2 from the germline V gene are MRHNA and SNTAGT. V dropped 7 bases and J dropped 0 bases, with 12 bases sitting between them. TCRdb itself ran the RT-PCR reads through MiXCR, one entry per CDR3 protein. The repertoire holds about 230,000 distinct CDR3 sequences, with over 12% as singletons. The J gene is TRBJ1-2, the V gene TRBV6-4; possible D gene TRBD1, 5 bases. The origin of this receptor is a human donor who was either an allogeneic HSCT recipient or a stem cell or donor lymphocyte infusion donor (not recorded which). It is not recorded whose cells these are; they may come from a transplant donor. What was sequenced was blood, either unsorted or a sorted T cell fraction (not recorded which). For the CDR3, the DNA is TGTGCCAGCACCAGAGGGGCGACTAACTATGGCTACACCTTC. Translation gives CASTRGATNYGYTF.